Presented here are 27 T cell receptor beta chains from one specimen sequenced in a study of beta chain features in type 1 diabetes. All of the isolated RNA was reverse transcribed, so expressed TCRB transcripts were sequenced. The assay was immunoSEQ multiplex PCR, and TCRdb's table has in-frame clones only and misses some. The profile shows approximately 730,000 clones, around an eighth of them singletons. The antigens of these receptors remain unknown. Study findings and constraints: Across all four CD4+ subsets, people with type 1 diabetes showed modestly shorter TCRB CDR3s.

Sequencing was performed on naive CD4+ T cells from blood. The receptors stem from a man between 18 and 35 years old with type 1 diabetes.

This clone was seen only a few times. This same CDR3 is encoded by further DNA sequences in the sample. CDR3 in amino acids: CAISESTGRNTEAFF. CDR3 bases: TGTGCCATCAGTGAGTCGACTGGGAGGAACACTGAAGCTTTCTTT. The V call is TRBV10-3, the J call TRBJ1-1; D uncertain. There are 15 residues in the CDR3. The V gene's germline CDR1 is ENHRY and CDR2 SYGVKD. V dropped 0 bases and J dropped 1 base, with 9 bases sitting between them.

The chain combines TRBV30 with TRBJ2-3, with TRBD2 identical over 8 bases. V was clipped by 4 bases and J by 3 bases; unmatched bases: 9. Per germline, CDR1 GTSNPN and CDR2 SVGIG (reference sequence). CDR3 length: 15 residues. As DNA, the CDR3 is TGTGCCTGGAACTGGGCGGGGGGCCCAACAGATACGCAGTATTTT. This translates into CAWNWAGGPTDTQYF.

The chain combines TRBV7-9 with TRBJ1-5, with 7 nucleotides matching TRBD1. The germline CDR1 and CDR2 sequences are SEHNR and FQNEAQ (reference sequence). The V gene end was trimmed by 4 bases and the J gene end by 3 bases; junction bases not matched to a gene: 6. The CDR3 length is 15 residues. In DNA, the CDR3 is TGTGCCAGCAGCTCCGGGACAGTGTACAATCAGCCCCAGCATTTT. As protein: CASSSGTVYNQPQHF.

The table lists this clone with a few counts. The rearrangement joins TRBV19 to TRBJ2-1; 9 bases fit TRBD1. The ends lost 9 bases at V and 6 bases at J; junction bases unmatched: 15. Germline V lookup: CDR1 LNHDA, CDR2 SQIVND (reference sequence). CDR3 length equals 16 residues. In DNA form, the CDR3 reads TGTGCCAGCACTCAACCGGGGACAGGGATCGGCAATGAGCAGTTCTTC. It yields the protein CASTQPGTGIGNEQFF.

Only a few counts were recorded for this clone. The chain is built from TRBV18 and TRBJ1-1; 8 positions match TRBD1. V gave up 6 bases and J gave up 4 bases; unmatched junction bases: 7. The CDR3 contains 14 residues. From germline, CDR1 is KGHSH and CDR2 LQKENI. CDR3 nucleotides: TGTGCCAGCTCGCCGGGACAGGACCTCACTGAAGCTTTCTTT. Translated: CASSPGQDLTEAFF.

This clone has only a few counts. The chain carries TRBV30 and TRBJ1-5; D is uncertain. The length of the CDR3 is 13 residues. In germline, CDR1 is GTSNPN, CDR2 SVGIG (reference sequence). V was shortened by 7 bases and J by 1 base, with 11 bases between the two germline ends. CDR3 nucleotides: TGTGCCTCGACCGACGGGAGCAATCAGCCCCAGCATTTT. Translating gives CASTDGSNQPQHF.

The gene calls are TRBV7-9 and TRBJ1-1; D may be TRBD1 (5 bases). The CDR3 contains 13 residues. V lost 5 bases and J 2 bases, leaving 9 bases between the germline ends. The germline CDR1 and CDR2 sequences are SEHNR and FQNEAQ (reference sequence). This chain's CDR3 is CASSKTANTEAFF. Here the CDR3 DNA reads TGTGCCAGCAGCAAGACAGCTAACACTGAAGCTTTCTTT.

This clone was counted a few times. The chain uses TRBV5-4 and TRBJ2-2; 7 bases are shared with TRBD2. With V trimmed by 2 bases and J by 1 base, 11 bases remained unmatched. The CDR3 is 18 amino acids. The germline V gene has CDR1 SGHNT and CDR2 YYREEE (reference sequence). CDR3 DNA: TGTGCCAGCAGCTTCAATCCCTCAGGGAGGGGGAACACCGGGGAGCTGTTTTTT. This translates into CASSFNPSGRGNTGELFF. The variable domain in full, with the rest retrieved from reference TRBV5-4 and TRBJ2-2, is ETGVTQSPTHLIKTRGQQVTLRCSSQSGHNTVSWYQQALGQGPQFIFQYYREEENGRGNFPPRFSGLQFPNYSSELNVNALELDDSALYLCASSFNPSGRGNTGELFFGEGSRLTVL.

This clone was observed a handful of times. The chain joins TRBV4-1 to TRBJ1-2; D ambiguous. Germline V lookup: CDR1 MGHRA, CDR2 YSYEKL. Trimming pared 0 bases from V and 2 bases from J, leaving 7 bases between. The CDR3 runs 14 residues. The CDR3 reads CASSQEDRNYGYTF. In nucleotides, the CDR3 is TGCGCCAGCAGCCAAGAGGACCGAAACTATGGCTACACCTTC.

DNA for the CDR3: TGTGCCAGCAGTGCGGACAGGAGCTACGAGCAGTACTTC. Translating it yields CASSADRSYEQYF. This chain joins TRBV27 and TRBJ2-7; 7 nucleotides match TRBD1. The trim removed 5 bases at V and 3 bases at J, leaving 4 bases unmatched. This CDR3 is built from 13 residues. Germline lookup yields CDR1 MNHEY and CDR2 SMNVEV (reference sequence).

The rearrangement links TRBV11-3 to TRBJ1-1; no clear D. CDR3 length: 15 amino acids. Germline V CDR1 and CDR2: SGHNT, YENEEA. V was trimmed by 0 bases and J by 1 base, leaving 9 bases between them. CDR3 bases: TGTGCCAGCAGCTTAGACGGTCTAAGGAACACTGAAGCTTTCTTT. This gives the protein CASSLDGLRNTEAFF.

Here the CDR3 reads CASSIAPPYGIPGQDNNEQFF. CDR3 sequence (DNA): TGTGCCAGTAGTATAGCCCCTCCTTACGGGATACCGGGACAGGATAACAATGAGCAGTTCTTC. J is TRBJ2-1 and V is TRBV19; 8 nucleotides agree with TRBD1. The CDR3 has 21 amino acids. Germline loops: CDR1 LNHDA, CDR2 SQIVND (reference sequence). V was pared by 1 base and J by 5 bases, with 22 bases of the junction left unmatched.

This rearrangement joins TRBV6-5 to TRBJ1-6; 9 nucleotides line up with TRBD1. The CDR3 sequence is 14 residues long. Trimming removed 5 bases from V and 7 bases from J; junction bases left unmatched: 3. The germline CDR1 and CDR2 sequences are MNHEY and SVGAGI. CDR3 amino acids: CASSRDRENSPLHF. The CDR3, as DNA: TGTGCCAGCAGTAGGGACAGGGAGAATTCACCCCTCCACTTT.

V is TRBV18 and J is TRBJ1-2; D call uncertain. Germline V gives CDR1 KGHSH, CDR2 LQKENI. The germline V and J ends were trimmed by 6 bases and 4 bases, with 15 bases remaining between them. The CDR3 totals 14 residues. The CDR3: CASSSGNLGYGYTF. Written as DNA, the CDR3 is TGTGCCAGCTCCTCCGGAAATCTAGGCTATGGCTACACCTTC. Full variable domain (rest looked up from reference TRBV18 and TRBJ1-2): NAGVMQNPRHLVRRRGQEARLRCSPMKGHSHVYWYRQLPEEGLKFMVYLQKENIIDESGMPKERFSAEFPKEGPSILRIQQVVRGDSAAYFCASSSGNLGYGYTFGSGTRLTVV.

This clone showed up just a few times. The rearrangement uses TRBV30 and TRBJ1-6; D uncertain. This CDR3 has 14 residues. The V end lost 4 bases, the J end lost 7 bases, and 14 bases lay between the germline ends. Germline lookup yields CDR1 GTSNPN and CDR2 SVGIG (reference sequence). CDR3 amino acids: CAWTVGPENSPLHF. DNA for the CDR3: TGTGCCTGGACGGTCGGACCGGAAAATTCACCCCTCCACTTT.

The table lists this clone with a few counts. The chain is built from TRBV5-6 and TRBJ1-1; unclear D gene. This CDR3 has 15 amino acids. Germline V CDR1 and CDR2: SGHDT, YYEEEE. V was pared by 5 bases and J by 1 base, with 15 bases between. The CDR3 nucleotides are TGTGCCAGCAGTCTGTGGTGGATTCGGAACACTGAAGCTTTCTTT. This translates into CASSLWWIRNTEAFF.

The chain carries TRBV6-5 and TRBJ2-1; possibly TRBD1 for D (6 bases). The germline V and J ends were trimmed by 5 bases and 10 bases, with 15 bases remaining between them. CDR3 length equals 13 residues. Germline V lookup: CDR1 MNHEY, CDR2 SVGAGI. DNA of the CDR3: TGTGCCAGCAGTCGAGAACAGGGTGGAGAGCAGTTCTTC. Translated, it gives CASSREQGGEQFF.

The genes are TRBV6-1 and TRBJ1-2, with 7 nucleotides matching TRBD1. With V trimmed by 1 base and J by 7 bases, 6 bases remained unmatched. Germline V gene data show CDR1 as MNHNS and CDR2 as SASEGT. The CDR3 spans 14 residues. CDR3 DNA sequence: TGTGCCAGCAGTGAAGTAGGGACAGTCGGTGGCTACACCTTC. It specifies CASSEVGTVGGYTF.

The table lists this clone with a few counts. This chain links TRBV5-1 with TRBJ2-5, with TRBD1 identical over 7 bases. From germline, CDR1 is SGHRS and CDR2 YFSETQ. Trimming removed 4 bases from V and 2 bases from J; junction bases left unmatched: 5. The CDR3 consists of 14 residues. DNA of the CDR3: TGCGCCAGCAGCACCGGGGACAGTCAAGAGACCCAGTACTTC. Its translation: CASSTGDSQETQYF.

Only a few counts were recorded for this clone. CDR3 protein: CASSRRRYTQETQYF. As DNA, the CDR3 is TGTGCCAGCAGCAGAAGACGATATACCCAAGAGACCCAGTACTTC. The rearrangement links TRBV7-2 to TRBJ2-5; D remains ambiguous. Germline lookup yields CDR1 SGHTA and CDR2 FQGNSA. V gave up 5 bases and J gave up 1 base, with 14 bases separating them. The CDR3 is 15 residues long.

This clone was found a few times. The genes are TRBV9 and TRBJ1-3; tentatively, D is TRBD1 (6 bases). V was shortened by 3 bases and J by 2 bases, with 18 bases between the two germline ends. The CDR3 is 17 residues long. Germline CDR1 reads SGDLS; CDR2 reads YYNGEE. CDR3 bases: TGTGCCAGCAGCGCCGAGCCTCCGGGGGGCCCTGGAAACACCATATATTTT. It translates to CASSAEPPGGPGNTIYF.

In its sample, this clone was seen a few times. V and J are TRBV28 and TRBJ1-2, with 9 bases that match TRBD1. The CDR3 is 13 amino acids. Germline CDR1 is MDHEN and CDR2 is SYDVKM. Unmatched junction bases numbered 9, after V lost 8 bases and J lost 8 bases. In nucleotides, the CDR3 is TGTGCCAGCGGGACAGGGCAATCCAGGGGCTACACCTTC. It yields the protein CASGTGQSRGYTF.

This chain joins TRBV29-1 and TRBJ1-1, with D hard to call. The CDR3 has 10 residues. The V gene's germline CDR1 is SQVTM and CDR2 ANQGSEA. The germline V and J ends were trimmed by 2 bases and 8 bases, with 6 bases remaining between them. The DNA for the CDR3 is TGCAGCGTTGAAAGGCAGGAAGCTTTCTTT. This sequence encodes CSVERQEAFF.

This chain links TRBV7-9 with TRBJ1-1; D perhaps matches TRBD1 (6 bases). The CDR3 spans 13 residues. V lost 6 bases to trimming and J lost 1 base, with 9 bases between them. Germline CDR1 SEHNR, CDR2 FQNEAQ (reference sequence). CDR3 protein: CASSAGQNTEAFF. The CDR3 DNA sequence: TGTGCCAGCAGTGCGGGACAGAACACTGAAGCTTTCTTT.

DNA of the CDR3: TGTGCCATCAGTGAGTCAGGAGGGTACGCTGAGCAGTTCTTC. Amino acid sequence: CAISESGGYAEQFF. The rearrangement uses TRBV10-3 and TRBJ2-1; a possible D gene is TRBD2 (6 bases). Trimming left V 0 bases short and J 9 bases short, with 12 bases between. The CDR3 has 14 amino acids. Germline CDR1 ENHRY, CDR2 SYGVKD.

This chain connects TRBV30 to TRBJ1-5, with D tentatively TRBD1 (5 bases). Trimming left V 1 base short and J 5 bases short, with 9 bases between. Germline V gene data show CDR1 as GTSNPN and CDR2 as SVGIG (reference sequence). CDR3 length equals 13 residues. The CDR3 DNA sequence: TGTGCCTGGAGTGAAAGGGGCGATCAGCCCCAGCATTTT. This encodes CAWSERGDQPQHF.

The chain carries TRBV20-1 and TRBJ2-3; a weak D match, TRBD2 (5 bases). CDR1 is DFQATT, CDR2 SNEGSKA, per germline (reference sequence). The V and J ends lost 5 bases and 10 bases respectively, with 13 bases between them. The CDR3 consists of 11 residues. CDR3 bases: TGCAGTGCTGAAAAACGGGATGCGCAGTATTTT. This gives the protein CSAEKRDAQYF.